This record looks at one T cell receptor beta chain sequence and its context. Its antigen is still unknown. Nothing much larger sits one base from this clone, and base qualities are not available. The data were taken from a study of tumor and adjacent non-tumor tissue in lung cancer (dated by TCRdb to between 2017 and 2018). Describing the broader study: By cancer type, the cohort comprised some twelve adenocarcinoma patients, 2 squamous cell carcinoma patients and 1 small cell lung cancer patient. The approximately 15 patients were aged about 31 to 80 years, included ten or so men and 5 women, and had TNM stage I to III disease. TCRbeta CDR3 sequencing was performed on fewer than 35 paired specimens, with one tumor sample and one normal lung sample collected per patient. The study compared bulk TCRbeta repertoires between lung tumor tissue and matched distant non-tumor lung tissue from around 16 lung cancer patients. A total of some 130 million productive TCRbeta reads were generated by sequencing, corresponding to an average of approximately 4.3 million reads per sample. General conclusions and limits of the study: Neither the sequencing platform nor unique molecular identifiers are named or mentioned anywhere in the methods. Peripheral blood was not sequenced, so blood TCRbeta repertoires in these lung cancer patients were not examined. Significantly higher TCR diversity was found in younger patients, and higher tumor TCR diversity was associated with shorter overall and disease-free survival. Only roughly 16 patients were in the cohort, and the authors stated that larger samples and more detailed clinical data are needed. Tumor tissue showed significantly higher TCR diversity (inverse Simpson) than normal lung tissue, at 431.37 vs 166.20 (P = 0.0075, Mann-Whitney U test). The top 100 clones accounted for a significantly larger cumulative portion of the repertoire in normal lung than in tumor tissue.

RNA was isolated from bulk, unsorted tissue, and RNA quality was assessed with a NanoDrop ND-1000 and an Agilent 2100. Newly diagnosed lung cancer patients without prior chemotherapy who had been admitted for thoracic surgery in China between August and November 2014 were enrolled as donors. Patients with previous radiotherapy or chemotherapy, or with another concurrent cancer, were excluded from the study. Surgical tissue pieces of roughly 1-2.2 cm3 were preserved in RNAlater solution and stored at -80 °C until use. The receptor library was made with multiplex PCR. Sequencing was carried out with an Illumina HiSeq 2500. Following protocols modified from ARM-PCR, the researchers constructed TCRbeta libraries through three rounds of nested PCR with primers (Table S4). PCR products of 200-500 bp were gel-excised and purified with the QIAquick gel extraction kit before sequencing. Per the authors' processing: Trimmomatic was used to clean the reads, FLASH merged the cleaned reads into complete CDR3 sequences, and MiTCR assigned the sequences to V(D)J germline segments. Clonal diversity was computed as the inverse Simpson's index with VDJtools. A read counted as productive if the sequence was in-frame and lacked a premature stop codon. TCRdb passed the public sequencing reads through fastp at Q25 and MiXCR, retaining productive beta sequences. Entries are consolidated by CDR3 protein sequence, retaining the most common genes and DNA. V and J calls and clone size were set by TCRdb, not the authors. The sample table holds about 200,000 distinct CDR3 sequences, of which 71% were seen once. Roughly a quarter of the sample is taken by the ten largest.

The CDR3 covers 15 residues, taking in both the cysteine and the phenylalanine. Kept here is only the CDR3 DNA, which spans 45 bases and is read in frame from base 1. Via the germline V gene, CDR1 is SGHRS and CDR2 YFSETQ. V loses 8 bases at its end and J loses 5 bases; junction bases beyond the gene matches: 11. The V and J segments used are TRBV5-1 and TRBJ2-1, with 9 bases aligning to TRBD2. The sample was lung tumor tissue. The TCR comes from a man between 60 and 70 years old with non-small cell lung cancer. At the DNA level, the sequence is TGCGCCAGAAGCGTCGCCGGGACTAGCAACAATGAGCAGTTCTTC. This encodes CARSVAGTSNNEQFF. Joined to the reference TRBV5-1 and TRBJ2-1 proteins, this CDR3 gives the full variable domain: KAGVTQTPRYLIKTRGQQVTLSCSPISGHRSVSWYQQTPGQGLQFLFEYFSETQRNKGNFPGRFSGRQFSNSRSEMNVSTLELGDSALYLCARSVAGTSNNEQFFGPGTRLTVL.